The rows below give T cell receptor beta chains drawn from one sample of a study of beta chain features in type 1 diabetes. The protocol was immunoSEQ multiplex PCR, while the TCRdb copy is restricted to in-frame clones and leaves out a portion. The sample lists some 220,000 clones; approximately 11% were seen once. The material sequenced was central memory CD4+ T cells from blood. Receptor source: a man aged 18 to 29 in good health. The CDR3 runs from the conserved cysteine through the conserved F or W. The D gene is left open where the match is weak. A clone size is listed for some rows: how often the clone was seen (once, few, many), or a class if it is expanded.

cdr3_aa,cdr3_nt,j_call,v_call,d_call,clone_size
CASSVRHEQFF,TGTGCCAGCAGTGTACGGCATGAGCAGTTCTTC,TRBJ2-1,TRBV11-2,-,many
CSARTRHGYTF,TGCAGTGCTAGAACCCGGCATGGCTACACCTTC,TRBJ1-2,TRBV20-1,-,many
CSALGQGGGYTF,TGCAGCGCCCTGGGACAGGGTGGTGGCTACACCTTC,TRBJ1-2,TRBV29-1,TRBD1,-
CASSPPGQGPYEQYF,TGTGCCAGCAGCCCACCGGGCCAAGGCCCCTACGAGCAGTACTTC,TRBJ2-7,TRBV7-2,-,few
CASSLGGQGGIGYTF,TGTGCCAGCAGCTTGGGCGGACAGGGAGGGATTGGCTACACCTTC,TRBJ1-2,TRBV5-4,TRBD1,few
CASKTLAGGMYNEQFF,TGTGCCAGCAAGACCTTAGCGGGAGGGATGTACAATGAGCAGTTCTTC,TRBJ2-1,TRBV7-2,TRBD2,many
CAWSGDREAGELFF,TGTGCCTGGAGTGGTGACAGGGAGGCCGGGGAGCTGTTTTTT,TRBJ2-2,TRBV30,-,few
CASSVDLLETQYF,TGTGCCAGCAGCGTAGATCTCTTGGAGACCCAGTACTTC,TRBJ2-5,TRBV9,-,few
CAWSVGAGLAKNIQYF,TGTGCCTGGAGTGTAGGGGCAGGGTTAGCCAAAAACATTCAGTACTTC,TRBJ2-4,TRBV30,-,once
CSVDRGTDTQYF,TGCAGCGTTGACAGGGGCACAGATACGCAGTATTTT,TRBJ2-3,TRBV29-1,-,few
CVSRRGEGNGYTF,TGTGTCTCAAGGAGGGGCGAGGGGAATGGCTACACCTTC,TRBJ1-2,TRBV10-3,-,-
CASSLIGSRELFF,TGCGCCAGCAGCTTGATCGGTTCCCGGGAGCTGTTTTTT,TRBJ2-2,TRBV5-1,-,-
CASSDRDRGYEKLFF,TGTGCCAGCAGTGACCGGGACAGGGGGTATGAAAAACTGTTTTTT,TRBJ1-4,TRBV25-1,TRBD1,-
CAISVRLGTEAFF,TGTGCCATCAGTGTAAGGTTGGGCACTGAAGCTTTCTTT,TRBJ1-1,TRBV10-3,-,many
CASILLGDTQYF,TGTGCCAGTATACTCCTGGGAGATACGCAGTATTTT,TRBJ2-3,TRBV19,-,few
CASSLPGLAGVRSYEQYF,TGTGCCAGTAGTTTACCGGGACTAGCGGGAGTTCGGAGCTACGAGCAGTACTTC,TRBJ2-7,TRBV19,TRBD2,few
CASSFPGLAGGPYEQYF,TGTGCCAGCAGCTTCCCCGGACTAGCGGGAGGGCCCTACGAGCAGTACTTC,TRBJ2-7,TRBV7-3,TRBD2,-
CASSEGGGANTGELFF,TGTGCCAGCAGTGAAGGCGGCGGGGCGAACACCGGGGAGCTGTTTTTT,TRBJ2-2,TRBV2,-,-
CASSPRAMGYEQYF,TGTGCCAGCAGCCCCAGGGCCATGGGCTACGAGCAGTACTTC,TRBJ2-7,TRBV7-2,-,-
CASSPLGTSGTNEQFF,TGTGCCAGCAGCCCCCTGGGGACTAGTGGCACCAATGAGCAGTTCTTC,TRBJ2-1,TRBV5-4,TRBD2,-
CASSRGLAEYNEQFF,TGTGCCAGCAGTCGGGGACTAGCGGAGTACAATGAGCAGTTCTTC,TRBJ2-1,TRBV7-2,TRBD2,many
CASSQEGQVNYGYTF,TGTGCCAGCAGCCAGGAGGGACAGGTTAACTATGGCTACACCTTC,TRBJ1-2,TRBV4-2,TRBD1,few
CASSFLAGANNEQFF,TGCGCCAGCTCCTTCCTAGCGGGAGCGAACAATGAGCAGTTCTTC,TRBJ2-1,TRBV5-1,TRBD2,-
CASSVGTSGTYEQYF,TGTGCCAGCAGCGTCGGGACTAGCGGTACCTACGAGCAGTACTTC,TRBJ2-7,TRBV11-2,TRBD2,-
CASSLSGTYGYTF,TGTGCCAGCAGTTTATCCGGCACCTATGGCTACACCTTC,TRBJ1-2,TRBV28,-,-
CASSSGTSNEKLFF,TGTGCCAGCAGCTCCGGGACAAGTAATGAAAAACTGTTTTTT,TRBJ1-4,TRBV28,-,-
CASSLEGSLEQYF,TGCGCCAGCAGCTTGGAAGGATCCCTCGAGCAGTACTTC,TRBJ2-7,TRBV5-1,-,-
CAKRLAGGSTDTQYF,TGTGCCAAACGACTAGCGGGAGGAAGCACAGATACGCAGTATTTT,TRBJ2-3,TRBV27,TRBD2,-
CASSMGLAGALDTQYF,TGTGCCAGCAGTATGGGACTAGCGGGAGCGTTAGATACGCAGTATTTT,TRBJ2-3,TRBV2,TRBD2,few
CASFRDRGAGELFF,TGTGCCAGCTTCCGGGACAGGGGGGCCGGGGAGCTGTTTTTT,TRBJ2-2,TRBV7-2,TRBD1,few